This is a list of T cell receptor beta chains from one sample in a study of B cell selection in AIRE deficiency. The method was immunoSEQ multiplex PCR; TCRdb's version includes in-frame clones alone and lacks a portion of them. The repertoire consists of under 25,000 clones, with around 97% occurring once and the leading ten covering 0.3%. Specimen: conventional CD4+ T cells sorted from PBMCs. The receptors were sampled from a human donor with AIRE deficiency. Each CDR3 is given with its conserved first and last residue. A D gene is named only where the DNA matches it firmly. A row's size may be missing; if present it is once, few, many or a size class.

D: TRBD1; J: TRBJ2-7; size: .; V: TRBV19; DNA: TGTGCCAGTAGTAAACGACAGGGGACCGACGAGCAGTACTTC; CDR3: CASSKRQGTDEQYF
D: TRBD2; J: TRBJ2-5; size: .; V: TRBV4-2; DNA: TGTGCCAGCAGTTCCTCAGGTCTAGCGGGGCTGCCTGAAGAGACCCAGTACTTC; CDR3: CASSSSGLAGLPEETQYF
D: TRBD1; J: TRBJ1-2; size: .; V: TRBV30; DNA: TGTGCCTGGAAAACCCAGGGGGCAGCTAACTATGGCTACACCTTC; CDR3: CAWKTQGAANYGYTF
D: .; J: TRBJ1-6; size: .; V: TRBV5-1; DNA: TGCGCCAGCAGCTTCTCGGGAAACCATAATTCACCCCTCCACTTT; CDR3: CASSFSGNHNSPLHF
D: TRBD1; J: TRBJ2-1; size: .; V: TRBV7-3; DNA: TGTGCCAGCAGCCCCGGGACAGGGAGGGACAATGAGCAGTTCTTC; CDR3: CASSPGTGRDNEQFF
D: TRBD2; J: TRBJ2-1; size: .; V: TRBV9; DNA: TGTGCCAGCAGCCTTAGCGGGGGCTCCTACAATGAGCAGTTCTTC; CDR3: CASSLSGGSYNEQFF
D: .; J: TRBJ2-5; size: .; V: TRBV19; DNA: TGTGCCAGTAGAAAGGAGGGACGAGAGACCCAGTACTTC; CDR3: CASRKEGRETQYF
D: .; J: TRBJ2-4; size: .; V: TRBV11-3; DNA: TGTGCCAGCAGCCGTAGGGCAGTAGACATTCAGTACTTC; CDR3: CASSRRAVDIQYF
D: TRBD1; J: TRBJ1-5; size: .; V: TRBV7-3; DNA: TGTGCCAGCAGCCCCCCCTGGGGACAGGGGCCCCAGCATTTT; CDR3: CASSPPWGQGPQHF
D: .; J: TRBJ2-5; size: once; V: TRBV19; DNA: TGTGCCAGTAGTGTGGACAGACAAGAGACCCAGTACTTC; CDR3: CASSVDRQETQYF
D: TRBD1; J: TRBJ1-4; size: .; V: TRBV6-5; DNA: TGTGCCAGCAGCCAACCGGGACAGGGGGAAAAACTGTTTTTT; CDR3: CASSQPGQGEKLFF
D: TRBD1; J: TRBJ2-4; size: .; V: TRBV19; DNA: TGTGCCAGTACTCGATCGACAGGGGCCAAGGCGAAAAACATTCAGTACTTC; CDR3: CASTRSTGAKAKNIQYF
D: TRBD1; J: TRBJ1-2; size: .; V: TRBV18; DNA: TGTGCCAGCTCACCGGGGGGGACAGTTTCATCCTCTTATGGCTACACCTTC; CDR3: CASSPGGTVSSSYGYTF
D: .; J: TRBJ1-2; size: .; V: TRBV5-1; DNA: TGCGCCAGCAGCTTGGCGGGCAGCCCCTATGGCTACACCTTC; CDR3: CASSLAGSPYGYTF
D: .; J: TRBJ1-1; size: .; V: TRBV5-6; DNA: TGTGCCAGCAGCTTGGCCGGGAGAGCTTTCTTT; CDR3: CASSLAGRAFF
D: .; J: TRBJ1-2; size: .; V: TRBV28; DNA: TGTGCCAGCAGTTCCTACGGCGACCGCTATGGCTACACCTTC; CDR3: CASSSYGDRYGYTF